Reported below is one T cell receptor (beta chain). Its antigen remains undetermined. The input lacks base qualities; no much larger clone sits a single base away. Using the deep immunoSEQ assay, TCR CDR3 regions were amplified from genomic DNA by multiplex PCR. For each cell subset, the extracted genomic DNA was distributed evenly across all wells of several immunoSEQ 96-well plates, and each plate served as one replicate. For sorted subsets, about 200 ng genomic DNA, equal to tens of thousands of T cell genomes, was loaded into each replicate PCR. Purified libraries were quantified with a Qubit 3.0 fluorometer, sized on a Bioanalyzer 2100, and re-quantified with the KAPA Library Quantification kit. A separate single-read 150-cycle Illumina NextSeq 550 flow cell was used to sequence each immunoSEQ 96-well plate. As for the original processing: Because only junctional sequences without quality scores were contained in the immunoSEQ output, filtering matching that applied to full-length reads could not be performed. To assign V/J genes and CDR3, sequences were annotated using PyIR, a Python wrapper for IgBLAST v1.9, with IMGT germline references. Reads with weak V/J assignments (E-value above 1e-6), missing CDR3, stop codons, out-of-frame junctions, or ambiguous translated residues were removed. V3J clonotypes were defined as sequences sharing an identical inferred V gene, J gene, and CDR3 amino acid sequence. Percentage overlap between repertoires was calculated by dividing the number of shared unique clonotypes by the size of the smaller repertoire. Repertoire richness was assessed with RTK rarefaction, the Chao1 estimator, and Recon v2.1 estimates of unobserved clonotypes. For all TCRbeta clonotypes obtained by the gDNA method from several donors, generation probabilities were computed with OLGA. Entries here come from immuneACCESS through TCRdb and include only in-frame sequences with V and J called. Some clones fail to appear in such tables; in the studies checked, an unresolved V gene covers under half of the shortfall, and the cause of the remainder is unknown. Clone size and the V and J calls come from that table; the DNA yielded D and trimming. The sample profile shows around 2,000,000 clones; over 85% of them were found once. The ten biggest clones cover roughly 1% of the sample.

CD8 naive samples were CD45RO-negative cells positively selected for CCR7, giving a CD45RA+CCR7+ population that excluded TemRA cells. Donors were healthy HIV-negative adults with no recently reported acute infections or vaccinations. All donors were Caucasian adults living in Nashville, Tennessee, USA. After blood collection by leukapheresis, PBMCs were isolated using Ficoll-Histopaque density gradient centrifugation and then cryopreserved in the vapor phase of liquid nitrogen. Analytical flow cytometry was used to check the purity and quantity of every magnetically sorted T cell population. From each sorted fraction, genomic DNA was isolated and quantified by UV absorbance on a Nanodrop 2000c. The source of the sample is a study of shared clonotypes between healthy human individuals (dated by TCRdb to between 2020 and 2021). The study in broad terms: The cohort included three men and a couple of women between 18 and 49 years of age. For each donor, three plates each were used for CD4 naive and CD4 memory, two plates were used for CD8 naive, and one plate was used for CD8 memory. Blood TCR repertoires of about five healthy adults were deeply sequenced to estimate repertoire size and the extent of clonotype sharing between individuals. Between about 0.94 and 8.9 billion PBMCs per donor were obtained by leukapheresis. To increase sequencing depth and limit assay-specific biases, different laboratories used diverse techniques to prepare libraries and sequence TCR repertoires.

The CDR3 starts with the cysteine, ends with the phenylalanine, and has 14 residues. Only the CDR3 region is kept as DNA, spanning 42 bases read in frame from base 1. Based on the germline V gene, the CDR1 and CDR2 sequences are SGHTS and YDEGEE. The germline V end is reduced by 3 bases and the J end by 4 bases; junction bases left unmatched: 5. Broad study findings and their caveats: The small number of donors limited the genetic and exposure-history diversity represented. Compared with non-shared clonotypes, clonotypes shared by all four sorted-subset donors had higher generation probabilities. Pairwise subsampling led to the expectation that sequencing depth would affect the degree of clonotype sharing among donors. Sampling was restricted to blood, and TCR repertoires in tissues likely differ from the TCR repertoires found in blood. Naive subsets generally had larger estimated clonotype richness than memory subsets did. Rarefaction of sorted-subset datasets indicated incomplete sequencing despite the large sequencing depth. When several donors were compared, the shared fraction of clonotypes was approximately 5% for naive CD4, around 4% for naive CD8, 2.3% for memory CD4, and 0.3% to 0.5% for memory CD8.

The chain uses TRBV5-8 and TRBJ2-7, with 9 bases matching TRBD1. The TCR comes from a man in his late teens or twenties in good health. Sequences were obtained from naive CD8+ T cells sorted from blood. This sample's cell subset or site label indicates: CD45RA+CCR7+. The nucleotide sequence is given as TGTGCCAGCAGCTCCCGGGACAGGGTTTACGAGCAGTACTTC. Its protein reads: CASSSRDRVYEQYF.